The TCR beta chain under discussion was sequenced for a study of cytomegalovirus exposure and HLA in healthy donors. Study details: The same platform used for the roughly 600 first-cohort repertoires was also used for the 90 to 150 validation repertoires, as a later analysis reported. The study, taken as a whole, reports: In the 130 or so validation repertoires, approximately 94% of cluster scores exceeded 0, per a later analysis. In vitro experiments confirmed that a few CMV-associated chains were specific for CMV antigens.

Separation from the roughly 600-subject first cohort characterized the roughly 130-subject validation cohort, to which the donors belonged. The CDR3 length is 17 residues. The V gene's germline CDR1 is GTSNPN and CDR2 SVGIG (reference sequence). V shed 0 bases and J 7 bases; nucleotides not matched to a gene: 8. Using immunoSEQ multiplex PCR, the repertoire was profiled, and TCRdb retains in-frame clones only, with some absent. This table holds around 140,000 clones, 87% found once. In its sample, this clone was seen once. The antigen remains undetermined. What was sequenced was PBMCs. This receptor was obtained from a man between 18 and 29 years old in good health and CMV-seropositive. The chain employs TRBV30 and TRBJ2-1; 14 nucleotides match TRBD2. As DNA, the CDR3 is TGTGCCTGGAGTGTACGTAGGACTAGCGGGGGGATTAATGAGCAGTTCTTC. This translates into CAWSVRRTSGGINEQFF.